One sample yielded the 30 T cell receptor beta chains listed below, sequenced in a study of a mutant IDH1 vaccine in newly diagnosed glioma. Using immunoSEQ multiplex PCR, the repertoire was profiled, and TCRdb retains in-frame clones only, with some absent. Of 100,000 to 120,000 clones in the sample, roughly 88% were seen once. This sample's time point: week 11, during vaccination. Vaccination comprised doses that each held 300 ug of mutant IDH1 20-mer peptide, plus topical imiquimod. The antigens for these receptors are not known. Sequences were derived from PBMCs, sampled from a glioma patient whose treatment included an IDH1 peptide vaccine. The receptors derive from a woman aged 45-60 years with glioma.

The chain combines TRBV7-8 with TRBJ1-5; D not certain. Trimming left V 5 bases short and J 3 bases short, with 5 bases between. This CDR3 spans 12 amino acids. The germline CDR1 and CDR2 sequences are SGHVS and FQNEAQ. The CDR3 sequence is CASSLSNQPQHF. CDR3 sequence (DNA): TGTGCCAGCAGCCTCTCCAATCAGCCCCAGCATTTT.

The count of this clone is one. J is TRBJ2-1 and V is TRBV28; D gene unclear. This CDR3 region has 12 residues. V gave up 3 bases and J gave up 9 bases, with 9 bases separating them. The germline V gene encodes CDR1 MDHEN and CDR2 SYDVKM. The CDR3 sequence is CASSLGSSEQFF. CDR3 bases: TGTGCCAGCAGTTTGGGCTCCTCTGAGCAGTTCTTC.

The chain uses TRBV15 and TRBJ2-2; D tentatively fits TRBD1 or TRBD2 (5 bases each). Germline CDR1 reads LNHNV; CDR2 reads YYDKDF (reference sequence). The CDR3 runs 15 residues. Trimming removed 0 bases from V and 6 bases from J, with 11 bases in between. The CDR3 is CATSRDGRGAGELFF. The CDR3 DNA is TGTGCCACCAGCAGAGATGGACGGGGCGCCGGGGAGCTGTTTTTT.

In this sample, this clone turned up once. The sample has other DNA sequences that encode this CDR3 too. The chain combines TRBV9 with TRBJ2-7; D ambiguous. This CDR3 has 13 residues. Germline-derived CDR1 and CDR2 are SGDLS and YYNGEE. Trimming took off 2 bases at V and 0 bases at J, with 6 bases between the two ends. CDR3 DNA: TGTGCCAGCAGCGTCGGCGACTCCTACGAGCAGTACTTC. Translated, it gives CASSVGDSYEQYF.

V and J are TRBV11-2 and TRBJ2-5, with D tentatively TRBD2 (6 bases). This CDR3 spans 14 amino acids. The V and J ends lost 1 base and 4 bases respectively, with 10 bases between them. Germline lookup yields CDR1 SGHAT and CDR2 FQNNGV. The CDR3 sequence is CASSLGLGGETQYF. CDR3 sequence (DNA): TGTGCCAGCAGCTTAGGACTGGGGGGAGAGACCCAGTACTTC.

V and J are TRBV4-1 and TRBJ1-2; no definite D call. V was trimmed by 0 bases and J by 0 bases, leaving 11 bases between them. CDR3 length equals 16 residues. CDR1 and CDR2 from the germline V gene are MGHRA and YSYEKL. CDR3 nucleotide sequence: TGCGCCAGCAGCCAAGAGAGTCAGAAGGCTAACTATGGCTACACCTTC. Translating gives CASSQESQKANYGYTF.

This chain links TRBV30 with TRBJ2-1, with D perhaps TRBD2 (6 bases). Germline loops: CDR1 GTSNPN, CDR2 SVGIG (reference sequence). V was shortened by 4 bases and J by 4 bases, with 11 bases between the two germline ends. The CDR3 is made up of 13 amino acids. The CDR3 coding sequence is TGTGCCTGGAACCGGGACTGGTACAATGAGCAGTTCTTC. Translated: CAWNRDWYNEQFF. Supplemented by reference TRBV30 and TRBJ2-1, the full variable domain reads SQTIHQWPATLVQPVGSPLSLECTVEGTSNPNLYWYRQAAGRGLQLLFYSVGIGQISSEVPQNLSASRPQDRQFILSSKKLLLSDSGFYLCAWNRDWYNEQFFGPGTRLTVL.

The chain employs TRBV28 and TRBJ2-4; D perhaps matches TRBD2 (5 bases). The V gene lost 7 bases and the J gene lost 6 bases, with 13 bases spanning the gap. Germline loops: CDR1 MDHEN, CDR2 SYDVKM. The CDR3 extends over 13 amino acids. The CDR3 DNA follows: TGTGCCAGCACCTCTGGAGGAGGAAACATTCAGTACTTC. Amino acids: CASTSGGGNIQYF.

The chain's CDR3 is CASGFWLPETQYF. In DNA form, the CDR3 reads TGTGCTAGTGGTTTTTGGCTGCCAGAGACCCAGTACTTC. This rearrangement joins TRBV12-5 to TRBJ2-5, with D uncertain. Germline V CDR1 and CDR2: LGHNT, FRNRAP. The ends were cut back, 3 bases at V and 4 bases at J, with 9 bases in the middle. The CDR3 totals 13 residues.

J is TRBJ2-1 and V is TRBV7-9; 12 bases map to TRBD2. Per germline, CDR1 SEHNR and CDR2 FQNEAQ (reference sequence). The CDR3 contains 16 residues. Trimming cost V 1 base and J 7 bases; bases outside gene matches: 5. CDR3 amino acids: CASSLGTSGRFNEQFF. In DNA form, the CDR3 reads TGTGCCAGCAGCTTAGGCACTAGCGGGAGGTTTAATGAGCAGTTCTTC.

The V call is TRBV7-3, the J call TRBJ2-5; D remains unclear. Trimming stripped 3 bases from V and 5 bases from J, with 10 bases between. Germline V lookup: CDR1 SGHTA, CDR2 FQGTGA. The CDR3 length is 13 residues. The CDR3 coding sequence is TGTGCCAGCAGCTTTAACCCCGGGGAGACCCAGTACTTC. It yields the protein CASSFNPGETQYF.

CDR3 sequence: CASSLALGTANYEQYF. CDR3 coding DNA: TGTGCCAGCAGCTTGGCCCTAGGGACGGCTAACTACGAGCAGTACTTC. The chain combines TRBV5-6 with TRBJ2-7; D may correspond to TRBD1 or TRBD2 (5 bases each). Trimming pared 0 bases from V and 3 bases from J, leaving 16 bases between. Germline V gene lookup returns CDR1 SGHDT and CDR2 YYEEEE. The CDR3 is 16 residues long.

The CDR3 bases are TGTGCCAGCAGCTTAGCGCTTACGGGAAACACCATATATTTT. Amino acids: CASSLALTGNTIYF. The V call is TRBV7-8, the J call TRBJ1-3; D gene ambiguous. Germline CDR1 reads SGHVS; CDR2 reads FQNEAQ. This CDR3 contains 14 residues. Deletions cut 0 bases from V and 4 bases from J, with 7 bases between.

The V call is TRBV15, the J call TRBJ2-3; the match to TRBD2 covers 7 bases. Germline V lookup: CDR1 LNHNV, CDR2 YYDKDF (reference sequence). The ends lost 5 bases at V and 3 bases at J; junction bases unmatched: 8. The CDR3 totals 15 residues. CDR3 sequence reads: CATSPQRGVTDTQYF. The CDR3 nucleotides are TGTGCCACCAGCCCCCAACGGGGGGTAACAGATACGCAGTATTTT.

The rearrangement joins TRBV9 to TRBJ2-7; 8 bases line up with TRBD1. Germline CDR1 reads SGDLS; CDR2 reads YYNGEE. V lost 3 bases, J lost 5 bases, and 7 bases stayed unmatched. The CDR3 contains 14 residues. In nucleotides, the CDR3 is TGTGCCAGCAGCGCTGGACAGGGAAAGAACGAGCAGTACTTC. It yields the protein CASSAGQGKNEQYF.

The V gene is TRBV5-6, the J gene TRBJ1-6; D possibly corresponds to TRBD1 (5 bases). Trimming removed 3 bases at V and 18 bases at J, with 19 bases between. Germline values: CDR1 SGHDT, CDR2 YYEEEE. The CDR3 has 13 amino acids. The CDR3 coding sequence is TGTGCCAGCAGCTCGTACACCGGGACCATATACCACTTT. It is translated as CASSSYTGTIYHF. Looking up the rest from reference TRBV5-6 and TRBJ1-6 gives the full variable domain: DAGVTQSPTHLIKTRGQQVTLRCSPKSGHDTVSWYQQALGQGPQFIFQYYEEEERQRGNFPDRFSGHQFPNYSSELNVNALLLGDSALYLCASSSYTGTIYHFGNGTRLTVT.

This sequence joins TRBV4-2 and TRBJ2-3; 9 nucleotides agree with TRBD2. CDR3 length: 15 residues. CDR1 is LGHNA and CDR2 is YNFKEQ in the germline V gene. The V and J ends lost 0 bases and 5 bases, in that order; junction bases with no gene match: 3. DNA for the CDR3: TGTGCCAGCAGCCAAGACCCTAGCGGGATAGATACGCAGTATTTT. It codes for CASSQDPSGIDTQYF.

This chain links TRBV30 with TRBJ2-2; D tentatively reads TRBD1 or TRBD2 (6 bases each). Trimming removed 3 bases from V and 1 base from J, with 12 bases in between. Germline CDR1 reads GTSNPN; CDR2 reads SVGIG (reference sequence). CDR3 size: 15 residues. The CDR3, as DNA: TGTGCCTGGAGAAGGGGGAGGAAGAACACCGGGGAGCTGTTTTTT. Amino acid sequence: CAWRRGRKNTGELFF.

With respect to this clone: Other nucleotide sequences in the sample specify the same CDR3. The chain is built from TRBV27 and TRBJ1-2; a possible D gene is TRBD1 (5 bases). Trimming stripped 3 bases from V and 4 bases from J, with 9 bases between. Germline values: CDR1 MNHEY, CDR2 SMNVEV (reference sequence). There are 13 residues in the CDR3. The CDR3 DNA sequence: TGTGCCAGCAGTTTGGCAGGGTCCTATGGCTACACCTTC. This encodes CASSLAGSYGYTF.

V gene TRBV7-9 combines with J gene TRBJ2-1; D unclear. V was cut by 1 base and J by 5 bases, with 6 bases left in between. Germline V gene lookup returns CDR1 SEHNR and CDR2 FQNEAQ (reference sequence). The CDR3 consists of 13 residues. The CDR3 sequence is CASSLVLNNEQFF. As DNA, the CDR3 is TGTGCCAGCAGCTTAGTACTAAACAATGAGCAGTTCTTC.

The V gene is TRBV28, the J gene TRBJ1-4, with a possible D match to TRBD1 (6 bases). Per germline, CDR1 MDHEN and CDR2 SYDVKM. The V end lost 5 bases, the J end lost 5 bases, and 15 bases lay between the germline ends. The CDR3 covers 15 residues. The CDR3 loop is CASSQSPQGNEKLFF. The CDR3 nucleotides are TGTGCCAGCAGTCAATCCCCCCAGGGGAATGAAAAACTGTTTTTT.

The V and J genes are TRBV27 and TRBJ1-1; D unresolved. Trimming cost V 9 bases and J 1 base, with 6 bases left between them. Germline CDR1 and CDR2: MNHEY and SMNVEV (reference sequence). This CDR3 has 11 amino acids. This CDR3 is CASGGNTEAFF. CDR3 DNA sequence: TGTGCCAGTGGAGGGAACACTGAAGCTTTCTTT.

This clone was detected only once. The chain links TRBV30 to TRBJ1-2; TRBD1 matches 7 bases. The CDR3 extends over 14 amino acids. The germline V gene has CDR1 GTSNPN and CDR2 SVGIG (reference sequence). The V and J ends lost 2 bases and 4 bases, in that order; junction bases with no gene match: 7. The CDR3 DNA reads as TGTGCCTGGAGTACAAACAGGGGCGCCTATGGCTACACCTTC. This encodes CAWSTNRGAYGYTF.

By proportion, this clone is medium-sized. The chain employs TRBV2 and TRBJ1-1, with 7 bases lining up with TRBD1. CDR3 length: 12 amino acids. Germline V gives CDR1 SNHLY, CDR2 FYNNEI. The V segment lost 5 bases and the J segment 10 bases; nucleotides outside the gene matches: 7. This CDR3 is CASSTRTGAAFF. The CDR3 DNA follows: TGTGCCAGCAGTACACGGACAGGAGCAGCTTTCTTT.

J is TRBJ2-7 and V is TRBV29-1; 7 bases fit TRBD1. The germline gives CDR1 SQVTM, CDR2 ANQGSEA. Trimming at V came to 5 bases and at J to 2 bases, leaving 9 bases not matched to a gene. This CDR3 is 14 amino acids long. The CDR3 DNA reads TGCAGCGTTATTTCCGGGACAGCAACCTACGAGCAGTACTTC. The encoded protein is CSVISGTATYEQYF.

The J gene is TRBJ1-1, the V gene TRBV5-1; D gene unclear. V lost 0 bases and J lost 1, with 7 bases in between. The CDR3 covers 14 residues. Germline V gene sequence: CDR1 SGHRS, CDR2 YFSETQ. The CDR3 region has the DNA TGCGCCAGCAGCTTGGAACAGTGGAACACTGAAGCTTTCTTT. As protein: CASSLEQWNTEAFF.

This chain joins TRBV13 and TRBJ2-7; D gene uncertain. Germline CDR1 PRHDT, CDR2 FYEKMQ (reference sequence). V dropped 1 base and J dropped 0 bases, with 7 bases sitting between them. The length of the CDR3 is 14 residues. The CDR3 nucleotides are TGTGCCAGCAGCTTAGTGCGCAGCTCCTACGAGCAGTACTTC. Translating it yields CASSLVRSSYEQYF.

The chain links TRBV7-8 to TRBJ1-2; no firm D call. CDR1 and CDR2 (germline): SGHVS, FQNEAQ. CDR3 size: 17 residues. V was trimmed by 0 bases and J by 0 bases, leaving 14 bases between them. The CDR3 nucleotides are TGTGCCAGCAGCTTAGCGGAGGAACCCCCCCCTAACTATGGCTACACCTTC. Protein sequence: CASSLAEEPPPNYGYTF.

The V gene is TRBV30, the J gene TRBJ2-3; D unclear. V shed 0 bases and J shed 6 bases, with 4 bases lying between them. The germline V gene encodes CDR1 GTSNPN and CDR2 SVGIG (reference sequence). The CDR3 is 11 amino acids. Here the CDR3 DNA reads TGTGCCTGGAGTGTAACGGATACGCAGTATTTT. The encoded protein is CAWSVTDTQYF. Looking up the rest from reference TRBV30 and TRBJ2-3 gives the full variable domain: SQTIHQWPATLVQPVGSPLSLECTVEGTSNPNLYWYRQAAGRGLQLLFYSVGIGQISSEVPQNLSASRPQDRQFILSSKKLLLSDSGFYLCAWSVTDTQYFGPGTRLTVL.

V gene TRBV7-8 combines with J gene TRBJ1-2; D might be TRBD1 (5 bases). The CDR3 covers 11 residues. Looked up from germline, CDR1 is SGHVS and CDR2 is FQNEAQ. With 5 bases removed from V and 7 bases from J, the gap between germline ends came to 8 bases. CDR3 sequence: CASSAGGGYTF. The CDR3 bases are TGTGCCAGCAGCGCCGGGGGTGGCTACACCTTC.